The subject of this entry is one TCR beta chain. The junction and the germline gene differ at one end; a read error may be behind it. This entry is derived from a study of cytomegalovirus exposure and HLA in healthy donors. CDR1 and CDR2 (germline): PRHDT, FYEKMQ (reference sequence). There are 17 residues in the CDR3. Method: immunoSEQ multiplex PCR; TCRdb's copy keeps in-frame clones and lacks some. The sample lists roughly 60,000 clones; 85% to 95% were seen once. The chain uses TRBV13 and TRBJ2-1; 13 nucleotides match TRBD2. This receptor was taken from a man aged 18 to 30 in good health and CMV-seronegative. Sample: PBMCs. The CDR3: CASSLGLAGAGYNEQFF. Here the CDR3 DNA reads TGTGCCAGCAGCCTAGGACTAGCGGGAGCCGGGTACAATGAGCAGTTCTTC.